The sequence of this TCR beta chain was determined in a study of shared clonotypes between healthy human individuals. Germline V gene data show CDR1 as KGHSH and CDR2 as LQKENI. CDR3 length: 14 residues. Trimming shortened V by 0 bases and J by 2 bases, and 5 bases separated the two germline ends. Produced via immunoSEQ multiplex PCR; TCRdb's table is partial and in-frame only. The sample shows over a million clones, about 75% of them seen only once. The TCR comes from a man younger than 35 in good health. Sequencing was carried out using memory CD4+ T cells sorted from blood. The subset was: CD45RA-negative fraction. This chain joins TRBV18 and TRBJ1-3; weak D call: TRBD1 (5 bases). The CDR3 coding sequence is TGTGCCAGCTCACCACCGGGGGCTGGAAACACCATATATTTT. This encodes CASSPPGAGNTIYF.